This T cell receptor beta chain was sequenced in a study of technical replicates of blood from a few donors. Between the trimmed V and J ends, which lost 9 bases and 0 bases, there was a span of 15 bases. The germline V gene has CDR1 LNHNV and CDR2 YYDKDF (reference sequence). The CDR3 spans 14 residues. Clones were read by immunoSEQ multiplex PCR, and TCRdb kept only the in-frame ones, dropping some. The table shows around 93,000 clones, with around 95% occurring only once. The sequencing input was T cells isolated from PBMCs. The chain joins TRBV15 to TRBJ2-7; D is perhaps TRBD1 (8 bases). This clonotype was obtained from a human donor in good health. The CDR3 here is CATAGGGSSYEQYF. CDR3 DNA: TGTGCCACGGCAGGGGGCGGGAGCTCCTACGAGCAGTACTTC.